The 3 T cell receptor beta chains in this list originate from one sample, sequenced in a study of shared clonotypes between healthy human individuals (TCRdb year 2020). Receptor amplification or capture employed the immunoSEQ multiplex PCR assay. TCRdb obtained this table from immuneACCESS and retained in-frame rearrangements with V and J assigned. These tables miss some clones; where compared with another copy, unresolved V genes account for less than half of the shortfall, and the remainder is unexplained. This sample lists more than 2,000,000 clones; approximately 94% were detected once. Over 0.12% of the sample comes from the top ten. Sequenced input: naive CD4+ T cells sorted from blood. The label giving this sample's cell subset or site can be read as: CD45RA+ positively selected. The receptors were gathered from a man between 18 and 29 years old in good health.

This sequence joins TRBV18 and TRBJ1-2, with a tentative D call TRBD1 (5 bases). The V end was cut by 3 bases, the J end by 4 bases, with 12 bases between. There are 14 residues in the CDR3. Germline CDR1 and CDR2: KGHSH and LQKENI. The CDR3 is CASSPLSDSYGYTF. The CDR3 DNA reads TGTGCCAGCTCACCGCTAAGCGACAGCTATGGCTACACCTTC.

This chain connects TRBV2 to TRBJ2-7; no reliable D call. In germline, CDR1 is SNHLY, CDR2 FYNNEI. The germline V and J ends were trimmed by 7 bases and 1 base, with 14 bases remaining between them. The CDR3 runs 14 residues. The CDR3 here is CASTTDGNSYEQYF. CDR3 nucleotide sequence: TGTGCCAGCACCACGGACGGAAATTCCTACGAGCAGTACTTC.

DNA for the CDR3: TGTGCCAGCAGCTTATCTAGGACAGGGCACAATCAGCCCCAGCATTTT. Translated, it gives CASSLSRTGHNQPQHF. This chain links TRBV7-9 with TRBJ1-5, with 8 nucleotides matching TRBD1. The CDR3 has 16 residues. CDR1 SEHNR and CDR2 FQNEAQ come from the germline V gene (reference sequence). V lost 2 bases, J lost 3 bases, and 6 bases stayed unmatched.